This is a list of T cell receptor beta chains from one sample in a study of cytomegalovirus exposure and HLA in healthy donors. Clones were sequenced by immunoSEQ multiplex PCR, and TCRdb holds only the in-frame ones, with some missing. Among 150,000 to 200,000 clones listed, approximately 80% were seen once. Sequencing used PBMCs. These receptors all stem from a woman aged 18-35 years in good health and CMV-seronegative. The CDR3 runs from the conserved cysteine through the conserved F or W. The D gene is left open where the match is weak. Expanded clones get a size class; other rows say once, few or many, or leave the size out.

v_gene	abundance	d_gene	j_gene	CDR3nt	CDR3aa
TRBV11-1	-	-	TRBJ2-7	TGTGCCAGCAGCTTAGAGATGCGGGCGGGACTCTACGAGCAGTACTTC	CASSLEMRAGLYEQYF
TRBV2	-	TRBD2	TRBJ2-5	TGTGCCAGCAGTGAACGGAGCGGGGGGGCCGGGGAGACCCAGTACTTC	CASSERSGGAGETQYF
TRBV7-9	-	-	TRBJ2-7	TGTGCCAGCAGCCCCCTAGGGGGGGTCTCCTACGAGCAGTACTTC	CASSPLGGVSYEQYF
TRBV9	-	TRBD2	TRBJ2-3	TGTGCCAGCAGCGCGACAATACCGGGACTAGCAATTCGAGATACGCAGTATTTT	CASSATIPGLAIRDTQYF
TRBV7-9	-	-	TRBJ1-4	TGTGCCAGCAGCTTACAGGGGACGACTAATGAAAAACTGTTTTTT	CASSLQGTTNEKLFF
TRBV4-1	-	TRBD1	TRBJ1-1	TGCGCCAGCAGCCTCCAAAGGACCGGGACAGGGGGAAACACTGAAGCTTTCTTT	CASSLQRTGTGGNTEAFF
TRBV5-4	-	TRBD1	TRBJ2-7	TGTGCCAGCACCTCAGGGGGTCTGCAGTACTTC	CASTSGGLQYF
TRBV19	-	-	TRBJ1-2	TGTGCCAGTAGTACGGGAGTTACTAACTATGGCTACACCTTC	CASSTGVTNYGYTF
TRBV30	-	-	TRBJ2-7	TGTGCCTGGAAAGGGCTTGGGAGAAACGAGCAGTACTTC	CAWKGLGRNEQYF
TRBV2	-	TRBD2	TRBJ2-7	TGTGCCAGCAGTCCACATAGCGGGGGGGCTTGGGAGCAGTACTTC	CASSPHSGGAWEQYF
TRBV2	-	TRBD1	TRBJ1-1	TGTGCCAGCACTCGACAGGGGGGATTGAACACTGAAGCTTTCTTT	CASTRQGGLNTEAFF
TRBV7-8	-	-	TRBJ1-1	TGTGCCAGCAGCCAGGGGCCTGAAGCTTTCTTT	CASSQGPEAFF
TRBV28	-	-	TRBJ1-1	TGTGCCAGCAGTTACGGGGGGATAATGAACACTGAAGCTTTCTTT	CASSYGGIMNTEAFF
TRBV5-1	-	TRBD1	TRBJ1-2	TGCGCCAGCAGCTTTACAGGGGCCGATGGCTACACCTTC	CASSFTGADGYTF
TRBV27	-	-	TRBJ2-7	TGTGCCACCTTTCAGGGATACGAGCAGTACTTC	CATFQGYEQYF
TRBV7-9	-	-	TRBJ2-2	TGTTCCAGCAGCTTAGGGCGGGGATTTTACACCGGGGAGCTGTTTTTT	CSSSLGRGFYTGELFF
TRBV18	-	-	TRBJ2-7	TGTGCCAGCTCACCGTACAGCCAAGTCGCCTACGAGCAGTACTTC	CASSPYSQVAYEQYF
TRBV6-6	-	TRBD1	TRBJ1-5	TGTGCCAGCAGTTACCGGACAGGGTCCGATCAGCCCCAGCATTTT	CASSYRTGSDQPQHF
TRBV7-8	once	TRBD1	TRBJ1-4	TGTGCCAGCAGCTCCCGGGACAGGTCTGAAAAACTGTTTTTT	CASSSRDRSEKLFF
TRBV11-2	few	-	TRBJ1-4	TGTGCCAGCAGCTTAAACGCGAGGGTGAAAAAACTGTTTTTT	CASSLNARVKKLFF